These 30 T cell receptor beta chains originate from one sample sequenced in a study of glioma-infiltrating T cells after dendritic cell vaccination. The table came from immunoSEQ multiplex PCR; TCRdb's copy has only in-frame clones and leaves some out. The sample lists 90,000 to 140,000 clones; roughly 90% were seen once. The time point was: after dendritic cell vaccination, including at tumor progression/relapse. The sequencing used blood, collected after dendritic cell vaccination. Receptors originate from a human donor with glioblastoma.

The rearrangement links TRBV18 to TRBJ2-7; D might be TRBD1 (6 bases). The length of the CDR3 is 14 residues. Looked up from germline, CDR1 is KGHSH and CDR2 is LQKENI. V was shortened by 6 bases and J by 2 bases, with 14 bases between the two germline ends. CDR3 sequence reads: CASSENRVTYEQYF. The DNA of the CDR3 is TGTGCCAGCTCCGAAAACAGGGTGACCTACGAGCAGTACTTC.

J is TRBJ2-6 and V is TRBV6-1, with D possibly matching TRBD1 (5 bases). Germline V CDR1 and CDR2: MNHNS, SASEGT. V lost 3 bases to trimming and J lost 2 bases, with 8 bases between them. The CDR3 is 15 amino acids. Here the CDR3 reads CASSEEGAGANVLTF. CDR3 DNA sequence: TGTGCCAGCAGTGAGGAAGGGGCTGGGGCCAACGTCCTGACTTTC.

This chain joins TRBV6-1 and TRBJ2-4; D is perhaps TRBD1 (5 bases). V was shortened by 2 bases and J by 2 bases, with 10 bases between the two germline ends. There are 15 residues in the CDR3. Germline V gene data show CDR1 as MNHNS and CDR2 as SASEGT. The CDR3 region has the DNA TGTGCCAGCAGTGAAAGGGGTGGGTCCAAAAACATTCAGTACTTC. As protein: CASSERGGSKNIQYF.

This clone was detected only once. The chain employs TRBV4-2 and TRBJ1-5; D is unclear. There are 13 residues in the CDR3. Germline V gene lookup returns CDR1 LGHNA and CDR2 YNFKEQ. The ends were cut back, 0 bases at V and 9 bases at J, with 9 bases in the middle. The CDR3: CASSQDSNGPQHF. In nucleotides, the CDR3 is TGTGCCAGCAGCCAAGATAGTAATGGGCCCCAGCATTTT.

V is TRBV2 and J is TRBJ1-2, with 9 bases identical to TRBD1. Germline trimming cut 4 bases from V and 8 bases from J; bases unmatched to any gene: 5. The CDR3 is made up of 13 amino acids. Germline values: CDR1 SNHLY, CDR2 FYNNEI. The CDR3 reads CASSGTGVNGYTF. The CDR3 DNA is TGTGCCAGCAGTGGGACAGGGGTTAACGGCTACACCTTC.

The chain recombines TRBV10-3 with TRBJ2-7, with 10 bases that match TRBD2. The CDR3 has 12 amino acids. V lost 11 bases to trimming and J lost 5 bases; unmatched junction nucleotides: 6. Germline CDR1 is ENHRY and CDR2 is SYGVKD. The CDR3 loop reads CASGTSEDEQYF. Written as DNA, the CDR3 is TGTGCCTCCGGGACTAGCGAAGACGAGCAGTACTTC.

The J gene is TRBJ2-5, the V gene TRBV5-6; D remains ambiguous. Germline CDR1 SGHDT, CDR2 YYEEEE. The CDR3 length is 11 residues. V was cut by 1 base and J by 7 bases, with 5 bases left in between. CDR3 in DNA: TGTGCCAGCAGCTTGAGCCGGACCCAGTACTTC. Translating it yields CASSLSRTQYF.

The chain employs TRBV6-6 and TRBJ2-5, with 7 bases lining up with TRBD2. J gave up 5 bases and V 7 bases, and 7 bases lay outside the gene matches. Germline loops: CDR1 MNHNY, CDR2 SVGAGI (reference sequence). This CDR3 is built from 13 residues. The CDR3 DNA reads TGTGCCAGCATCAGGGAGGGGTACGAGACCCAGTACTTC. Encoded protein: CASIREGYETQYF.

V is TRBV14 and J is TRBJ2-5; D is possibly TRBD1 (6 bases). The J call could be wrong; TRBJ2-7 is a better fit for the DNA end. Germline V gene data show CDR1 as SGHDN and CDR2 as FVKESK. The CDR3 contains 14 residues. This chain's CDR3 is CASSQFPRGHEQYF. In DNA, the CDR3 is TGTGCCAGCAGCCAATTTCCCAGGGGCCACGAGCAGTACTTC.

This clone is categorized as medium-sized. The chain employs TRBV7-8 and TRBJ1-2; the match to TRBD1 covers 8 bases. The CDR3 sequence is 13 residues long. Per the germline V gene, CDR1 is SGHVS and CDR2 is FQNEAQ. The ends lost 1 base at V and 6 bases at J; junction bases unmatched: 1. CDR3 loop: CASSLGQGHGYTF. The CDR3 bases are TGTGCCAGCAGCTTAGGACAGGGGCATGGCTACACCTTC.

The CDR3 reads CASSFGVTEAFF. The CDR3 region has the DNA TGTGCCAGCAGTTTCGGGGTAACTGAAGCTTTCTTT. V gene TRBV28 combines with J gene TRBJ1-1; D gene ambiguous. The germline gives CDR1 MDHEN, CDR2 SYDVKM. The CDR3 extends over 12 amino acids. The germline V and J ends were trimmed by 3 bases and 5 bases, with 7 bases remaining between them.

The chain recombines TRBV9 with TRBJ2-5; 9 bases line up with TRBD2. Germline values: CDR1 SGDLS, CDR2 YYNGEE. V trimming: 4 bases; J trimming: 5 bases; junction bases outside the gene matches: 9. The CDR3 contains 15 residues. The CDR3 sequence is CASSPPGTSRETQYF. The CDR3 DNA follows: TGTGCCAGCAGCCCCCCCGGGACTAGCCGGGAGACCCAGTACTTC. The full variable domain, with the rest looked up from reference TRBV9 and TRBJ2-5, is DSGVTQTPKHLITATGQRVTLRCSPRSGDLSVYWYQQSLDQGLQFLIQYYNGEERAKGNILERFSAQQFPDLHSELNLSSLELGDSALYFCASSPPGTSRETQYFGPGTRLLVL.

The chain carries TRBV11-2 and TRBJ2-7; the D is unclear. Per the germline V gene, CDR1 is SGHAT and CDR2 is FQNNGV. V dropped 1 base and J dropped 2 bases, with 9 bases sitting between them. This CDR3 region has 14 residues. CDR3 protein: CASSLAGTPYEQYF. The CDR3 nucleotides read TGTGCCAGCAGCTTAGCGGGTACCCCCTACGAGCAGTACTTC.

The rearrangement links TRBV5-1 to TRBJ2-7; 7 bases map to TRBD1. This CDR3 has 16 amino acids. Germline CDR1 reads SGHRS; CDR2 reads YFSETQ. Losses at the gene ends were 4 bases for V and 1 base for J; bases not matched to a gene: 11. The CDR3 region has the DNA TGCGCCAGCAGCGATGTCTCCGGGACAGCGTCCTACGAGCAGTACTTC. Amino acids: CASSDVSGTASYEQYF.

This clone was detected only a few times. The chain is built from TRBV5-1 and TRBJ1-4; D remains ambiguous. The V end lost 0 bases, the J end lost 0 bases, and 6 bases lay between the germline ends. The CDR3 runs to 15 residues. The germline V gene has CDR1 SGHRS and CDR2 YFSETQ. CDR3 residues: CASSLAGTTNEKLFF. The CDR3 DNA is TGCGCCAGCAGCTTGGCGGGAACAACTAATGAAAAACTGTTTTTT.

This chain connects TRBV6-5 to TRBJ1-1; 7 bases match TRBD1. The junction had 8 bases not matched to a gene; V was cut back by 1 base and J by 6 bases. CDR1 and CDR2 (germline): MNHEY, SVGAGI. CDR3 length equals 15 residues. The CDR3 here is CASSYYGRQGAEAFF. The CDR3 DNA reads as TGTGCCAGCAGTTACTACGGCCGACAGGGAGCTGAAGCTTTCTTT.

This clone has a single count. The chain couples TRBV6-5 to TRBJ2-1; 8 bases are a match to TRBD2. This CDR3 is 16 amino acids long. V shed 2 bases and J 5 bases; nucleotides not matched to a gene: 8. The germline CDR1 and CDR2 sequences are MNHEY and SVGAGI. CDR3 protein: CASSYRISGAHNEQFF. The CDR3 DNA is TGTGCCAGCAGTTACCGGATTAGCGGGGCGCACAATGAGCAGTTCTTC.

This clone came up a few times. The chain couples TRBV5-6 to TRBJ2-1, with D perhaps TRBD1 (6 bases). The germline V and J ends were trimmed by 6 bases and 5 bases, with 15 bases remaining between them. CDR3 length: 14 amino acids. Germline assignment: CDR1 SGHDT and CDR2 YYEEEE. CDR3 coding DNA: TGTGCCAGCATGGCAGGGGTGGTTAACAATGAGCAGTTCTTC. Protein: CASMAGVVNNEQFF.

The chain couples TRBV9 to TRBJ1-6; perhaps TRBD1 as D (5 bases). The CDR3 has 16 amino acids. V lost 3 bases and J lost 10, with 20 bases in between. Germline V gives CDR1 SGDLS, CDR2 YYNGEE. The CDR3 loop is CASSAQPGRGGSPLHF. The CDR3 DNA follows: TGTGCCAGCAGCGCCCAGCCGGGGAGGGGCGGGTCACCCCTCCACTTT.

The V call is TRBV7-6, the J call TRBJ2-7, with D uncertain. This CDR3 is 13 amino acids long. With 6 bases removed from V and 5 bases from J, the gap between germline ends came to 14 bases. Looked up from germline, CDR1 is SGHVS and CDR2 is FNYEAQ. Here the CDR3 reads CASSHPERNEQYF. For the CDR3, the DNA is TGTGCCAGCAGTCACCCCGAGAGGAACGAGCAGTACTTC.

This clone appeared a single time. The V gene is TRBV5-1, the J gene TRBJ2-1; 8 bases are a match to TRBD2. Trimming cost V 2 bases and J 10 bases; bases outside gene matches: 8. In germline, CDR1 is SGHRS, CDR2 YFSETQ. The CDR3 is made up of 14 amino acids. CDR3: CASSFQREYGEQFF. CDR3 DNA sequence: TGCGCCAGCAGCTTCCAGCGGGAGTACGGCGAGCAGTTCTTC. Full variable domain (rest looked up from reference TRBV5-1 and TRBJ2-1): KAGVTQTPRYLIKTRGQQVTLSCSPISGHRSVSWYQQTPGQGLQFLFEYFSETQRNKGNFPGRFSGRQFSNSRSEMNVSTLELGDSALYLCASSFQREYGEQFFGPGTRLTVL.

The J gene is TRBJ2-3, the V gene TRBV7-3; 9 nucleotides agree with TRBD1. Germline V gene sequence: CDR1 SGHTA, CDR2 FQGTGA. Trimming removed 2 bases from V and 4 bases from J; junction bases left unmatched: 1. CDR3 length: 14 residues. The CDR3 region is CASSLDRGADTQYF. Written as DNA, the CDR3 is TGTGCCAGCAGCTTAGACAGGGGGGCAGATACGCAGTATTTT.

The chain uses TRBV6-8 and TRBJ2-1, with D hard to call. The CDR3 sequence is 11 residues long. Trimming left V 8 bases short and J 1 base short, with 3 bases between. Per the germline V gene, CDR1 is MNHGY and CDR2 is SAAAGT. Here the CDR3 reads CASLSYNEQFF. The CDR3 DNA follows: TGTGCCAGCTTATCCTACAATGAGCAGTTCTTC.

V is TRBV28 and J is TRBJ2-3; 8 positions agree with TRBD1. J was trimmed by 4 bases and V by 4 bases; bases with no gene match: 10. Germline CDR1 MDHEN, CDR2 SYDVKM. CDR3 length: 16 amino acids. CDR3 nucleotide sequence: TGTGCCAGCAGTTCGTACAGGGGGGCAGGGGCAGATACGCAGTATTTT. The encoded protein is CASSSYRGAGADTQYF.

The chain employs TRBV6-6 and TRBJ1-1; D not certain. The V and J ends lost 6 bases and 0 bases respectively, with 8 bases between them. Looked up from germline, CDR1 is MNHNY and CDR2 is SVGAGI (reference sequence). The length of the CDR3 is 13 residues. CDR3 nucleotide sequence: TGTGCCAGCAGGGGCTCCATGAACACTGAAGCTTTCTTT. It specifies CASRGSMNTEAFF.

The rearrangement uses TRBV10-3 and TRBJ2-3; TRBD1 is a possible D gene (6 bases). V was pared by 7 bases and J by 0 bases, with 11 bases between. Germline V gene lookup returns CDR1 ENHRY and CDR2 SYGVKD. The CDR3 is made up of 14 amino acids. CDR3 sequence (DNA): TGTGCCATCACCGAGCAGGGGAGCACAGATACGCAGTATTTT. Protein sequence: CAITEQGSTDTQYF.

This clone was counted only a few times. Germline and junction disagree at one end, which may indicate a read error. CDR3 bases: TGTGCCAGCAGTTTGGGGCCAAGCGAGCAGTACTTC. It codes for CASSLGPSEQYF. The V and J genes are TRBV5-5 and TRBJ2-5; maybe TRBD1 (5 bases). The J call may be incorrect, as the DNA end agrees better with TRBJ2-7. This CDR3 is 12 amino acids long. The germline V gene encodes CDR1 SGHKS and CDR2 YYEKEE (reference sequence).

The rearrangement links TRBV12-2 to TRBJ1-1; the tabulated D call, TRBD1, remains unverified against the DNA. TRBV12-2 is tagged as a pseudogene. The CDR3 spans 18 residues. In DNA form, the CDR3 reads TGTGCAAGTCGCTCTCAGGGGACAGGGGATTATTCGGACACTGAAGCTTTCTTT. Its protein product is CASRSQGTGDYSDTEAFF.

V gene TRBV6-1 combines with J gene TRBJ2-1; D is possibly TRBD1 (5 bases). Trimming took 1 base from V and 0 from J, leaving 7 bases between them. Germline V gene data show CDR1 as MNHNS and CDR2 as SASEGT. This CDR3 region has 15 residues. CDR3: CASSEVQGSYNEQFF. In DNA form, the CDR3 reads TGTGCCAGCAGTGAAGTTCAGGGCTCCTACAATGAGCAGTTCTTC.

This chain uses TRBV7-2 with TRBJ1-2; no clear D. The CDR3 runs to 14 residues. V was clipped by 4 bases and J by 8 bases, with 17 bases between them. CDR1 is SGHTA and CDR2 is FQGNSA in the germline V gene. CDR3 in DNA: TGTGCCAGCAGCTCCGGACTATCTTTTTGGGGCTACACCTTC. This codes for CASSSGLSFWGYTF.